This entry describes one T cell receptor beta chain. These data are taken from a study of T cells in tuberculosis. Study-level background: T cells were selected with CD1B tetramers loaded with glucose monomycolate.

Sequencing of TCR-alpha and TCR-beta chains was unpaired. TCRdb keeps only in-frame clones here, not all; method: immunoSEQ multiplex PCR. The profile shows around 60,000 clones, about 86% of them singletons. After thawing and overnight rest, PBMC were stained with GMM-loaded CD1B tetramer, viability dye and anti-CD3 for sorting. CD1B tetramers were loaded with Rhodococcus equi-derived C32 glucose monomycolate. Study-wide findings and caveats: T cells binding CD1B-GMM tetramer weakly possibly escaped the sort.

This sequence was found in an adult woman with latent tuberculosis. The source material was CD1b-GMM tetramer-negative cells sorted from PBMCs.

The DNA for the CDR3 is TGTGCCAGCAGCCGGGGCGGGGGGGCCCGAGAGACCCAGTACTTC. Translating gives CASSRGGGARETQYF. The chain has TRBV7-3 and TRBJ2-5; 9 bases agree with TRBD2. Losses at the gene ends were 5 bases for V and 4 bases for J; bases not matched to a gene: 8. The germline V gene has CDR1 SGHTA and CDR2 FQGTGA. There are 15 residues in the CDR3.